The 5 T cell receptor beta chains reported below all come from one sample, sequenced in a study of blood T cell repertoires in COVID-19. The data were produced by immunoSEQ multiplex PCR, yet TCRdb's version contains in-frame clones alone and is incomplete. The sample shows approximately 120,000 clones, approximately 74% of them seen only once. Material: peripheral blood. The receptors derive from a man in his 60s with acute or convalescent COVID-19.

This clone was seen a handful of times. This chain connects TRBV3-1 (or the pseudogene TRBV3-2) to TRBJ1-1, with 10 bases lining up with TRBD1. V shed 5 bases and J 7 bases; nucleotides not matched to a gene: 10. The CDR3 consists of 15 residues. Germline loops: CDR1 LGHDT, CDR2 YNNKEL (reference sequence). CDR3 loop: CASSFRTGGGIEAFF. The CDR3 bases are TGTGCCAGCAGCTTCCGGACAGGGGGTGGGATTGAAGCTTTCTTT.

This chain connects TRBV29-1 to TRBJ2-4, with 11 nucleotides matching TRBD1. The CDR3 has 16 amino acids. Germline-derived CDR1 and CDR2 are SQVTM and ANQGSEA. V lost 3 bases to trimming and J lost 7 bases; unmatched junction nucleotides: 11. The CDR3 region is CSVEGTKGDRGNIQYF. The CDR3 nucleotides read TGCAGCGTTGAGGGAACTAAGGGGGACAGGGGGAACATTCAGTACTTC.

The chain uses TRBV19 and TRBJ1-5, with D possibly TRBD1 on 5 matching bases. This CDR3 comprises 13 residues. The germline CDR1 and CDR2 sequences are LNHDA and SQIVND (reference sequence). Trimming stripped 8 bases from V and 4 bases from J, with 12 bases between. The CDR3 DNA sequence: TGTGCCAGTCCGCCGGGGGGAAATCAGCCCCAGCATTTT. Protein: CASPPGGNQPQHF.

The chain is built from TRBV5-1 and TRBJ1-1; no reliable D call. The germline V gene has CDR1 SGHRS and CDR2 YFSETQ. The CDR3 runs 12 residues. Trimming left V 7 bases short and J 4 bases short, with 11 bases between. CDR3 loop: CASRGLVTEAFF. The CDR3 bases are TGCGCCAGCCGCGGGTTGGTCACTGAAGCTTTCTTT.

The chain carries TRBV30 and TRBJ1-2; 8 positions agree with TRBD1. Losses at the gene ends were 0 bases for V and 5 bases for J; bases not matched to a gene: 8. CDR1 and CDR2 from the germline V gene are GTSNPN and SVGIG (reference sequence). CDR3 length: 15 residues. The CDR3: CAWSVSGGRSYGYTF. In DNA, the CDR3 is TGTGCCTGGAGTGTGTCAGGGGGCCGTTCATATGGCTACACCTTC.